A selection of T cell receptor beta chains follows, all from one sample in a study of cytomegalovirus exposure and HLA in healthy donors. Some clones are missing from TCRdb's copy, which holds only in-frame ones; the method was immunoSEQ multiplex PCR. The sample lists 85,000 to 100,000 clones; approximately 77% were seen once. The specimen was PBMCs. The receptors derive from a woman between 40 and 50 years old in good health and CMV-seronegative. Both conserved end residues are part of each CDR3.

CDR3 protein	V gene
CSVNSGNTIYF	TRBV29-1
CASSTRTGIYGYTF	TRBV19
CASTSGTSGAPSEQFF	TRBV10-2
CSVAETGGQVWGTEAFF	TRBV29-1
CASSRQGVGLNEQFF	TRBV19
CASSFYSTSYNEQFF	TRBV11-3
CASSYLKISSYNEQFF	TRBV6-5
CASRSTGPNQPQHF	TRBV2
CASSDLKDRAKGRETQYF	TRBV6-1
CASRLGLSQNIQYF	TRBV2
CASSLWTGRNGNTIYF	TRBV7-9
CASSFATGANEKLFF	TRBV5-4
CASSLNSYNEQFF	TRBV19
CASSSMNTEAFF	TRBV5-4
CASSQKPPGLRVTGSGANVLTF	TRBV19
CASRKTGVEYSNQPQHF	TRBV19